The text below deals with one T cell receptor beta chain. This sample stems from a study of control samples from healthy donors and cancer patients. The ends were cut back, 9 bases at V and 4 bases at J, with 12 bases in the middle. Germline V gives CDR1 LNHDA, CDR2 SQIVND (reference sequence). The CDR3 covers 12 residues. The repertoire was sequenced with immunoSEQ multiplex PCR; TCRdb's copy has only in-frame clones and lacks some. The table shows about 54,000 clones, with approximately 95% occurring only once. The J gene is TRBJ1-1, the V gene TRBV19; no firm D call. The sequenced material came from blood. The receptor was isolated from a woman in her twenties or thirties in good health. The CDR3 region is CASTDWSTEAFF. The CDR3 DNA reads TGTGCCAGCACGGACTGGAGCACTGAAGCTTTCTTT.